The 29 T cell receptor beta chains below were found in one sample sequenced in a study of CD8+ T cells in alopecia areata. Sequencing relied on a cDNA template that was reverse transcribed from extracted RNA. Profiling relied on immunoSEQ multiplex PCR, and the TCRdb table lists in-frame clones only, not all of them. The table lists fewer than 250,000 clones, 50% to 70% of them singletons. Stated treatment: oral pan-JAK inhibitor, 5-10 mg twice daily. Source: CD4+ T cells sorted from blood, taken around week 50, from a patient treated with tofacitinib. Every receptor here comes from a human donor with alopecia areata.

The rearrangement joins TRBV29-1 to TRBJ1-6; D gene uncertain. There are 12 residues in the CDR3. The V end lost 5 bases, the J end lost 7 bases, and 9 bases lay between the germline ends. CDR1 and CDR2 (germline): SQVTM, ANQGSEA. This CDR3 reads CSVRTENSPLHF. DNA for the CDR3: TGCAGCGTTAGGACTGAGAATTCACCCCTCCACTTT.

V and J are TRBV30 and TRBJ1-1; a possible D gene is TRBD1 (6 bases). Trimming took off 6 bases at V and 8 bases at J, with 13 bases between the two ends. The CDR3 runs to 11 residues. The germline V gene encodes CDR1 GTSNPN and CDR2 SVGIG (reference sequence). CDR3 in amino acids: CACSRDIEAFF. DNA for the CDR3: TGTGCCTGCTCCCGGGACATCGAAGCTTTCTTT.

This rearrangement joins TRBV6-1 to TRBJ2-3; D may be TRBD1 (5 bases). The germline V and J ends were trimmed by 1 base and 0 bases, with 5 bases remaining between them. The CDR3 length is 14 residues. Germline CDR1 and CDR2: MNHNS and SASEGT. CDR3 nucleotides: TGTGCCAGCAGTGAAGGACAGAGCACAGATACGCAGTATTTT. Amino acid sequence: CASSEGQSTDTQYF.

This clone was seen a single time. This specimen includes other DNA sequences encoding the same CDR3. V is TRBV29-1 and J is TRBJ1-1; D ambiguous. CDR3 length equals 13 residues. Germline CDR1 and CDR2: SQVTM and ANQGSEA. V dropped 4 bases and J dropped 0 bases, with 9 bases sitting between them. CDR3 nucleotides: TGCAGCGTTGGCGGTCGAATGAACACTGAAGCTTTCTTT. Protein: CSVGGRMNTEAFF.

In its sample, this clone was seen a few times. The CDR3 reads CASSGTGGLDIQYF. The CDR3 coding sequence is TGTGCCAGCAGCGGGACAGGGGGCTTAGACATTCAGTACTTC. This rearrangement joins TRBV2 to TRBJ2-4, with 12 bases fitting TRBD1. CDR1 is SNHLY, CDR2 FYNNEI, per germline. The CDR3 totals 14 residues. The V segment lost 6 bases and the J segment 8 bases; nucleotides outside the gene matches: 5. Looking up the rest from reference TRBV2 and TRBJ2-4 gives the full variable domain: EPEVTQTPSHQVTQMGQEVILRCVPISNHLYFYWYRQILGQKVEFLVSFYNNEISEKSEIFDDQFSVERPDGSNFTLKIRSTKLEDSAMYFCASSGTGGLDIQYFGAGTRLSVL.

V usage is TRBV7-8 and J usage is TRBJ1-4; 9 bases match TRBD1. The CDR3 covers 16 residues. Germline assignment: CDR1 SGHVS and CDR2 FQNEAQ. J gave up 10 bases and V 1 base, and 10 bases lay outside the gene matches. The CDR3 DNA reads TGTGCCAGCAGCTTAGGGGACACAGGGGGCGGAAGAAAACTGTTTTTT. It translates to CASSLGDTGGGRKLFF.

This clone was counted between two and nine times. The chain uses TRBV4-1 and TRBJ1-2; TRBD1 matches 10 bases. The CDR3 covers 16 residues. Trimming took 7 bases from V and 8 from J; bases not matched to a gene: 16. Per the germline V gene, CDR1 is MGHRA and CDR2 is YSYEKL. CDR3 nucleotides: TGCGCCAGCAAGCAGACAGGGGGCGTTAACTCGGACGGCTACACCTTC. It is translated as CASKQTGGVNSDGYTF.

V and J are TRBV5-6 and TRBJ2-2, with D hard to call. The length of the CDR3 is 15 residues. Per germline, CDR1 SGHDT and CDR2 YYEEEE. The ends were cut back, 1 base at V and 5 bases at J, with 12 bases in the middle. DNA of the CDR3: TGTGCCAGCAGCTTGATGGTTGATTATACCGGGGAGCTGTTTTTT. Amino acid sequence: CASSLMVDYTGELFF.

The rearrangement links TRBV11-2 to TRBJ2-5, with 7 bases identical to TRBD2. The CDR3 spans 17 residues. After removal of 1 base from V and 5 bases from J, the junction contained 13 bases not matched to a gene. Per germline, CDR1 SGHAT and CDR2 FQNNGV. DNA for the CDR3: TGTGCCAGCAGCTTAGGCGGGGGAAAAAGGCCAGGGGAGACCCAGTACTTC. This gives the protein CASSLGGGKRPGETQYF.

The sample holds a few counts of this clone. The J gene is TRBJ1-2, the V gene TRBV29-1, with D maybe TRBD1 (6 bases). Germline CDR1 is SQVTM and CDR2 is ANQGSEA. The length of the CDR3 is 11 residues. V lost 7 bases to trimming and J lost 1 base, with 7 bases between them. The CDR3 coding sequence is TGCAGCGACAGGGATAACTATGGCTACACCTTC. It specifies CSDRDNYGYTF.

The chain uses TRBV29-1 and TRBJ2-3; the D is unclear. Germline V lookup: CDR1 SQVTM, CDR2 ANQGSEA. This CDR3 spans 11 amino acids. Trimming took off 8 bases at V and 4 bases at J, with 10 bases between the two ends. The CDR3 sequence: CSLGQSDTQYF. The CDR3 nucleotides read TGCAGCCTCGGCCAGTCAGATACGCAGTATTTT.

This clone was seen more than once but under ten times. This sequence joins TRBV4-3 and TRBJ2-3, with a weak D call TRBD2 (6 bases). This CDR3 is built from 15 residues. Germline V gene lookup returns CDR1 LGHNA and CDR2 YSLEER. V was pared by 5 bases and J by 3 bases, with 15 bases between. This chain's CDR3 is CASSTGVGKTDTQYF. The CDR3 DNA sequence: TGCGCCAGCAGCACGGGGGTAGGAAAAACAGATACGCAGTATTTT.

This chain's CDR3 is CASSPEGASGSPLHF. The DNA for the CDR3 is TGCGCCAGCAGCCCGGAGGGGGCGTCAGGATCACCCCTCCACTTT. The chain uses TRBV5-1 and TRBJ1-6; 7 nucleotides agree with TRBD1. The CDR3 contains 15 residues. CDR1 is SGHRS and CDR2 is YFSETQ in the germline V gene. The J segment lost 10 bases and the V segment lost 4 bases, leaving 11 bases of the junction unmatched. Together with reference TRBV5-1 and TRBJ1-6, the CDR3 gives the full variable domain: KAGVTQTPRYLIKTRGQQVTLSCSPISGHRSVSWYQQTPGQGLQFLFEYFSETQRNKGNFPGRFSGRQFSNSRSEMNVSTLELGDSALYLCASSPEGASGSPLHFGNGTRLTVT.

This clone was detected a few times. This chain connects TRBV27 to TRBJ1-1; the match to TRBD1 covers 7 bases. Looked up from germline, CDR1 is MNHEY and CDR2 is SMNVEV (reference sequence). This CDR3 region has 13 residues. V was clipped by 8 bases and J by 10 bases; unmatched bases: 13. The CDR3 region has the DNA TGTGCCAGCTCCGATACCTGGGGACAGAGAGCTTTCTTT. Protein product: CASSDTWGQRAFF.

This chain joins TRBV9 and TRBJ1-5, with TRBD1 as a possible D gene (5 bases). V lost 3 bases to trimming and J lost 3 bases, with 19 bases between them. CDR1 SGDLS and CDR2 YYNGEE come from the germline V gene. This CDR3 comprises 17 residues. The CDR3 sequence: CASSAGGPAYDNQPQHF. Written as DNA, the CDR3 is TGTGCCAGCAGCGCGGGGGGTCCCGCTTACGACAATCAGCCCCAGCATTTT.

The J gene is TRBJ1-2, the V gene TRBV29-1; D is possibly TRBD1 (5 bases). The CDR3 extends over 13 amino acids. With 2 bases removed from V and 3 bases from J, the gap between germline ends came to 10 bases. Germline V lookup: CDR1 SQVTM, CDR2 ANQGSEA. This chain's CDR3 is CSVERDPYYGYTF. For the CDR3, the DNA is TGCAGCGTTGAAAGGGACCCTTACTATGGCTACACCTTC. The complete variable domain, with remaining parts taken from reference TRBV29-1 and TRBJ1-2, reads SAVISQKPSRDICQRGTSLTIQCQVDSQVTMMFWYRQQPGQSLTLIATANQGSEATYESGFVIDKFPISRPNLTFSTLTVSNMSPEDSSIYLCSVERDPYYGYTFGSGTRLTVV.

V is TRBV4-1 and J is TRBJ2-7; D remains ambiguous. V lost 0 bases and J lost 0, with 6 bases in between. In germline, CDR1 is MGHRA, CDR2 YSYEKL. The CDR3 spans 14 residues. The CDR3 here is CASSQDQISYEQYF. CDR3 nucleotide sequence: TGCGCCAGCAGCCAAGATCAGATCTCCTACGAGCAGTACTTC.

The chain combines TRBV4-3 with TRBJ2-2, with D maybe TRBD1 (5 bases). Trimming removed 7 bases from V and 3 bases from J, with 12 bases in between. Looked up from germline, CDR1 is LGHNA and CDR2 is YSLEER. The CDR3 is 14 amino acids. The CDR3 is CASTKIRDTGELFF. The CDR3 DNA sequence: TGCGCCAGCACCAAAATCAGGGACACCGGGGAGCTGTTTTTT.

To note about this clone: The same CDR3 is also encoded by other DNA sequences in this sample. The gene calls are TRBV29-1 and TRBJ1-1; D gene uncertain. The CDR3 has 11 residues. The germline V and J ends were trimmed by 3 bases and 2 bases, with 4 bases remaining between them. Germline V gives CDR1 SQVTM, CDR2 ANQGSEA. The CDR3 sequence: CSVDRNTEAFF. CDR3 sequence (DNA): TGCAGCGTTGACAGAAACACTGAAGCTTTCTTT.

This clone was seen a handful of times. V gene TRBV29-1 combines with J gene TRBJ1-1; possible D gene TRBD1, 5 bases. V was pared by 5 bases and J by 5 bases, with 18 bases between. The germline gives CDR1 SQVTM, CDR2 ANQGSEA. The CDR3 spans 14 residues. The CDR3 DNA follows: TGCAGCGTTAAACAGGTGGGGGGTTTGACTGAAGCTTTCTTT. Residues: CSVKQVGGLTEAFF.

The chain carries TRBV29-1 and TRBJ1-4, with D maybe TRBD1 (5 bases). CDR3 length: 13 amino acids. CDR1 SQVTM and CDR2 ANQGSEA come from the germline V gene. Trimming took off 3 bases at V and 7 bases at J, with 12 bases between the two ends. The CDR3 loop reads CSVERDGIEKLFF. For the CDR3, the DNA is TGCAGCGTTGAGCGGGACGGGATTGAAAAACTGTTTTTT.

This clone was counted between two and nine times. V and J are TRBV29-1 and TRBJ2-7; tentatively, D is TRBD2 (5 bases). V lost 0 bases and J lost 2, with 11 bases in between. Germline V gives CDR1 SQVTM, CDR2 ANQGSEA. The CDR3 sequence is 14 residues long. The CDR3 loop is CSVEDRETTYEQYF. The CDR3 DNA sequence: TGCAGCGTTGAAGATCGTGAGACTACCTACGAGCAGTACTTC.

The chain has TRBV7-2 and TRBJ1-1, with 10 bases that match TRBD1. The CDR3 extends over 15 amino acids. CDR1 and CDR2 from the germline V gene are SGHTA and FQGNSA. V lost 3 bases and J lost 2; bases outside the gene matches: 3. CDR3 sequence: CASSFGTGANTEAFF. In DNA form, the CDR3 reads TGTGCCAGCAGCTTCGGGACAGGGGCTAACACTGAAGCTTTCTTT. The whole variable domain, remainder taken from reference TRBV7-2 and TRBJ1-1, is GAGVSQSPSNKVTEKGKDVELRCDPISGHTALYWYRQSLGQGLEFLIYFQGNSAPDKSGLPSDRFSAERTGGSVSTLTIQRTQQEDSAVYLCASSFGTGANTEAFFGQGTRLTVV.

The CDR3 nucleotides read TGCGCCAGCAGCTTGATGAGCGGAACCCGGGGCACCGGGGAGCTGTTTTTT. Amino acid sequence: CASSLMSGTRGTGELFF. The rearrangement joins TRBV5-1 to TRBJ2-2, with D tentatively TRBD2 (5 bases). The CDR3 is made up of 17 amino acids. Looked up from germline, CDR1 is SGHRS and CDR2 is YFSETQ. Trimming shortened V by 1 base and J by 4 bases, and 17 bases separated the two germline ends.

The V gene is TRBV29-1, the J gene TRBJ1-2, with 7 bases fitting TRBD1. CDR3 length: 12 residues. Trimming cost V 5 bases and J 5 bases; bases outside gene matches: 5. Germline V CDR1 and CDR2: SQVTM, ANQGSEA. The CDR3 DNA is TGCAGCGTTTACGGGACAGTATATGGCTACACCTTC. Translation gives CSVYGTVYGYTF.

The gene calls are TRBV4-3 and TRBJ2-1, with 12 bases identical to TRBD2. Germline assignment: CDR1 LGHNA and CDR2 YSLEER. The length of the CDR3 is 16 residues. V gave up 0 bases and J gave up 7 bases; unmatched junction bases: 4. The CDR3 loop is CASSQEALAGGNEQFF. The CDR3 nucleotides are TGCGCCAGCAGCCAAGAGGCCCTAGCGGGGGGGAATGAGCAGTTCTTC.

V gene TRBV5-6 combines with J gene TRBJ1-2; TRBD1 matches at 7 bases. This CDR3 region has 15 residues. The junction had 11 bases not matched to a gene; V was cut back by 7 bases and J by 2 bases. Germline assignment: CDR1 SGHDT and CDR2 YYEEEE. In DNA form, the CDR3 reads TGTGCCAGCCGCGGGGCAGGGGGGAACAACTATGGCTACACCTTC. It specifies CASRGAGGNNYGYTF.

The chain recombines TRBV7-2 with TRBJ2-7, with D maybe TRBD1 (6 bases). Deletions cut 1 base from V and 5 bases from J, with 18 bases between. CDR3 length: 16 amino acids. The germline gives CDR1 SGHTA, CDR2 FQGNSA. The CDR3 reads CASSLDVGASLDEQYF. CDR3 nucleotides: TGTGCCAGCAGCTTAGACGTGGGGGCATCTCTCGACGAGCAGTACTTC.

The chain employs TRBV4-1 and TRBJ2-4; 7 bases line up with TRBD2. The germline gives CDR1 MGHRA, CDR2 YSYEKL. This CDR3 has 15 residues. J lost 8 bases, V lost 3 bases, and 10 bases had no gene match. This CDR3 reads CASSHIGQAGHIQYF. The DNA of the CDR3 is TGCGCCAGCAGCCATATTGGACAAGCGGGACACATTCAGTACTTC.